The 19 T cell receptor beta chains reported below all come from one sample, sequenced in a study of blood T cell repertoires in COVID-19. TCRdb's copy holds only in-frame clones and misses some; the assay was immunoSEQ multiplex PCR. The sample records 200,000 to 300,000 clones, 83% being singletons. The sample comprised peripheral blood. The receptors stem from a human donor in a cohort sampled during active COVID-19.

The V call is TRBV10-3, the J call TRBJ2-1; D possibly corresponds to TRBD2 (8 bases). The CDR3 extends over 19 amino acids. The germline V gene has CDR1 ENHRY and CDR2 SYGVKD. Trimming left V 3 bases short and J 8 bases short, with 29 bases between. DNA for the CDR3: TGTGCCATCAGTGATCGACAGGGAGCGGCTAGCGGGTTTCGATATGAGCAGTTCTTC. This translates into CAISDRQGAASGFRYEQFF.

This clone appeared once. The chain couples TRBV5-1 to TRBJ2-1, with 11 bases identical to TRBD2. CDR1 SGHRS and CDR2 YFSETQ come from the germline V gene. The CDR3 length is 16 residues. The trim removed 4 bases at V and 1 base at J, leaving 4 bases unmatched. CDR3 DNA sequence: TGCGCCAGCAGCACACTAGCGGGGGCTTCCTACAATGAGCAGTTCTTC. Translation: CASSTLAGASYNEQFF.

The CDR3 reads CAISESMTSGARAGELFF. The CDR3 DNA sequence: TGTGCCATCAGTGAGTCTATGACTAGTGGGGCTCGGGCCGGGGAGCTGTTTTTT. The chain joins TRBV10-3 to TRBJ2-2, with D perhaps TRBD2 (6 bases). The length of the CDR3 is 18 residues. CDR1 and CDR2 (germline): ENHRY, SYGVKD. Trimming left V 0 bases short and J 6 bases short, with 20 bases between.

The chain links TRBV9 to TRBJ2-7, with 8 bases lining up with TRBD1. CDR1 is SGDLS, CDR2 YYNGEE, per germline. The V gene end was trimmed by 5 bases and the J gene end by 5 bases; junction bases not matched to a gene: 12. This CDR3 has 15 residues. CDR3 protein: CASRDQGAIRDEQYF. The CDR3 DNA is TGTGCCAGCAGGGACCAGGGGGCGATTCGAGACGAGCAGTACTTC.

The chain links TRBV29-1 to TRBJ1-5, with 8 nucleotides matching TRBD1. V shed 5 bases, J shed 5 bases, and the junction held 5 bases outside the gene matches. The CDR3 covers 13 residues. Looked up from germline, CDR1 is SQVTM and CDR2 is ANQGSEA. CDR3 bases: TGCAGCGTTCTACAGGGGGAAGATCAGCCCCAGCATTTT. It codes for CSVLQGEDQPQHF.

V is TRBV20-1 and J is TRBJ2-7, with TRBD2 identical over 7 bases. Germline V gives CDR1 DFQATT, CDR2 SNEGSKA (reference sequence). The CDR3 contains 11 residues. With 7 bases clipped from V and 7 bases from J, the junction kept 7 bases outside the gene matches. CDR3 sequence: CSVHSGAEQYF. The CDR3 DNA sequence: TGCAGTGTCCACAGCGGGGCTGAGCAGTACTTC.

This chain links TRBV21-1 with TRBJ2-2; the table's D call of TRBD1 was not tested on the DNA. TRBV21-1 is deemed a pseudogene. CDR3 size: 13 residues. CDR3 sequence reads: CASVWGHTGELFF. Written as DNA, the CDR3 is TGTGCCAGTGTGTGGGGGCACACCGGGGAGCTGTTTTTT.

The rearrangement links TRBV29-1 to TRBJ2-3, with 10 bases matching TRBD1. The CDR3 sequence is 15 residues long. Losses at the gene ends were 0 bases for V and 0 bases for J; bases not matched to a gene: 0. CDR1 is SQVTM and CDR2 is ANQGSEA in the germline V gene. CDR3 nucleotide sequence: TGCAGCGTTGAAGAGGGACAGGGGAGCACAGATACGCAGTATTTT. Its translation: CSVEEGQGSTDTQYF.

The chain joins TRBV5-1 to TRBJ1-2; D is undetermined. Germline V gives CDR1 SGHRS, CDR2 YFSETQ. Trimming cost V 1 base and J 6 bases, with 10 bases left between them. This CDR3 contains 13 residues. CDR3 nucleotide sequence: TGCGCCAGCAGCTTGAAGGAGACTAATGGCTACACCTTC. Protein product: CASSLKETNGYTF. The variable domain in full, with the rest retrieved from reference TRBV5-1 and TRBJ1-2, is KAGVTQTPRYLIKTRGQQVTLSCSPISGHRSVSWYQQTPGQGLQFLFEYFSETQRNKGNFPGRFSGRQFSNSRSEMNVSTLELGDSALYLCASSLKETNGYTFGSGTRLTVV.

This chain links TRBV5-4 with TRBJ2-2, with 11 bases that match TRBD2. The CDR3 extends over 18 amino acids. V shed 5 bases and J 6 bases; nucleotides not matched to a gene: 15. Germline V CDR1 and CDR2: SGHNT, YYREEE (reference sequence). The CDR3: CASRPSPLAGGGAGELFF. The CDR3 region has the DNA TGTGCCAGCAGGCCGTCCCCCCTAGCGGGAGGAGGAGCCGGGGAGCTGTTTTTT.

V and J are TRBV4-2 and TRBJ1-5, with D unclear. V lost 2 bases and J lost 2, with 10 bases in between. CDR1 is LGHNA and CDR2 is YNFKEQ in the germline V gene. The CDR3 has 15 residues. The CDR3 loop is CASSQKYSGNQPQHF. The CDR3 region has the DNA TGTGCCAGCAGCCAAAAATATTCAGGCAATCAGCCCCAGCATTTT.

This sequence joins TRBV3-1 (or the pseudogene TRBV3-2) and TRBJ1-2; 8 nucleotides agree with TRBD1. V dropped 2 bases and J dropped 6; count of bases not matched to a gene: 8. The CDR3 totals 15 residues. Looked up from germline, CDR1 is LGHDT and CDR2 is YNNKEL (reference sequence). CDR3: CASSQNRGMVDGYTF. In DNA, the CDR3 is TGTGCCAGCAGCCAAAACAGGGGGATGGTGGATGGCTACACCTTC.

The chain has TRBV18 and TRBJ2-7, with 9 bases lining up with TRBD1. The V gene end was trimmed by 3 bases and the J gene end by 5 bases; junction bases not matched to a gene: 5. This CDR3 contains 14 residues. From germline, CDR1 is KGHSH and CDR2 LQKENI. The CDR3 sequence is CASSPGQGTHEQYF. CDR3 in DNA: TGTGCCAGCTCACCGGGACAGGGCACCCACGAGCAGTACTTC.

The V call is TRBV10-1, the J call TRBJ1-5; D is ambiguous. The CDR3 is 14 amino acids. Germline CDR1 WNHNN, CDR2 SYGVQD (reference sequence). V was trimmed by 2 bases and J by 4 bases, leaving 9 bases between them. CDR3 amino acids: CASSEGSENQPQHF. The CDR3 nucleotides read TGCGCCAGCAGTGAGGGGAGTGAAAATCAGCCCCAGCATTTT.

This chain joins TRBV7-2 and TRBJ2-5, with 7 bases matching TRBD1. V lost 7 bases, J lost 3 bases, and 2 bases stayed unmatched. CDR3 size: 12 residues. Germline-derived CDR1 and CDR2 are SGHTA and FQGNSA. CDR3 DNA sequence: TGTGCCAGCAATGACAGGGAAGAGACCCAGTACTTC. Protein sequence: CASNDREETQYF.

V is TRBV4-2 and J is TRBJ2-7; 7 nucleotides agree with TRBD1. This CDR3 has 15 amino acids. Trimming at V came to 2 bases and at J to 2 bases, leaving 6 bases not matched to a gene. CDR1 is LGHNA, CDR2 YNFKEQ, per germline. The CDR3 is CASSQTQGTPYEQYF. The DNA of the CDR3 is TGTGCCAGCAGCCAAACACAGGGGACCCCCTACGAGCAGTACTTC.

The chain links TRBV6-6 to TRBJ1-2; 12 nucleotides match TRBD1. CDR1 is MNHNY and CDR2 is SVGAGI in the germline V gene (reference sequence). Trimming removed 4 bases from V and 4 bases from J; junction bases left unmatched: 7. The CDR3 has 16 amino acids. The CDR3, as DNA: TGTGCCAGCAGTTCGTCCGGGACAGGGGGCAGCTATGGCTACACCTTC. Its translation is CASSSSGTGGSYGYTF.

Concerning this clone itself: The same CDR3 also results from other DNA sequences found in this sample. J is TRBJ1-2 and V is TRBV5-1, with D possibly matching TRBD1 (6 bases). Trimming left V 0 bases short and J 4 bases short, with 10 bases between. Germline V gene sequence: CDR1 SGHRS, CDR2 YFSETQ. The CDR3 is 14 residues long. Written as DNA, the CDR3 is TGCGCCAGCAGCTTGGAGGGGGGGAGCTATGGCTACACCTTC. Encoded protein: CASSLEGGSYGYTF.

This chain uses TRBV10-3 with TRBJ2-1; 9 bases are shared with TRBD2. The V gene end was trimmed by 4 bases and the J gene end by 7 bases; junction bases not matched to a gene: 8. Looked up from germline, CDR1 is ENHRY and CDR2 is SYGVKD. The CDR3 covers 15 residues. The CDR3: CAISARAGGGNEQFF. In DNA form, the CDR3 reads TGTGCCATCAGTGCTCGAGCGGGAGGTGGAAATGAGCAGTTCTTC.